This is a list of T cell receptor beta chains from one sample in a study of blood T cell repertoires in COVID-19. Clones were sequenced by immunoSEQ multiplex PCR, and TCRdb holds only the in-frame ones, with some missing. The sample lists 15,000 to 25,000 clones, almost 90% seen once, with approximately 10% in the top ten. The specimen was peripheral blood. The source of these receptors is a human donor in a cohort sampled during active COVID-19. Each CDR3 is given without its conserved first and last residue. Each record gives: J gene, D gene, clone size, V gene, CDR3 protein. The D gene is left open where the match is weak. A row's size may be missing; if present it is once, few, many or a size class.

>TRBJ1-6|.|.|TRBV7-8
ASSLDLLWGGENSPLH
>TRBJ2-7|.|once|TRBV4-1
ASSQRLEGLRKDYEQY
>TRBJ1-5|TRBD1|.|TRBV6-5
ATVGQRANQPQH
>TRBJ1-1|TRBD1|.|TRBV6-1
ASSEFRTGPEAF
>TRBJ1-1|.|.|TRBV5-1
ASSRGSPMNTEAF
>TRBJ2-3|TRBD2|.|TRBV7-2
ASSLVGGDDTQY
>TRBJ2-1|TRBD2|.|TRBV7-9
ASSLAVASGDNEQF
>TRBJ1-1|.|few|TRBV19
ASQSGNTEAF
>TRBJ2-3|.|once|TRBV6-5
ASSHDPSAKDTQY
>TRBJ1-1|TRBD1|.|TRBV11-2
ASTRDRRYTEAF